Included here is one TCR beta chain sequence, with context. V was clipped by 2 bases and J by 5 bases; unmatched bases: 4. Germline loops: CDR1 LGHDT, CDR2 YNNKEL (reference sequence). The CDR3 contains 15 residues. These data are taken from a study of blood T cell repertoires in COVID-19. Method: immunoSEQ multiplex PCR; TCRdb's copy keeps in-frame clones and lacks some. In the table there are roughly 68,000 clones, approximately 80% of which are singletons. Input material: PBMCs or T cells enriched from blood (not recorded which). This clonotype was sampled from a middle-aged woman with acute COVID-19. V and J are TRBV3-1 (or the pseudogene TRBV3-2) and TRBJ1-5, with 9 nucleotides matching TRBD1. The CDR3 DNA sequence: TGTGCCAGCAGCCAAACGGGACAGGGAGATCAGCCCCAGCATTTT. This translates into CASSQTGQGDQPQHF.